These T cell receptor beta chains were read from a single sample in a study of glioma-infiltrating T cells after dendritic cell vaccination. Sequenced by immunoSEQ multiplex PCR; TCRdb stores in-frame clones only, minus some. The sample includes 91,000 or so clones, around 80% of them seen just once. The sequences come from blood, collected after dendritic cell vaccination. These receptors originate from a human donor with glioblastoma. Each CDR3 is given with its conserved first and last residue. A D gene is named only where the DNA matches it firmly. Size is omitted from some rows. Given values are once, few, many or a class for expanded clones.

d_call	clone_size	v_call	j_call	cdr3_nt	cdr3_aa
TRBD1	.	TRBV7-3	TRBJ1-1	TGTGCCAGCAGCTCCGGCGGGACAGGGGACACTGAAGCTTTCTTT	CASSSGGTGDTEAFF
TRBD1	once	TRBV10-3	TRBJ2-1	TGTGCCATCAGTGAGTCAGGACAGGGGGCAGCTGAGCAGTTCTTC	CAISESGQGAAEQFF
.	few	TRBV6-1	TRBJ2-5	TGTGCCAGCAGTGAAGGACCGCGAGGGGAGACCCAGTACTTC	CASSEGPRGETQYF
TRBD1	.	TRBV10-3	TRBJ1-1	TGTGCCATCAGTCTGACAGGGGACGGACTGAACACTGAAGCTTTCTTT	CAISLTGDGLNTEAFF
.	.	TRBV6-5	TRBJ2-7	TGTGCCAGCACCCCCAGGGGGGTCGGGTCCTACGAGCAGTACTTC	CASTPRGVGSYEQYF
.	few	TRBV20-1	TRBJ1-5	TGCAGTGCTAGCCCCTCCCAGCCCCAGCATTTT	CSASPSQPQHF
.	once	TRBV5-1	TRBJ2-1	TGCGCCAGCAGCCCTAACCGGGGGACGCTTTTTTTCTTC	CASSPNRGTLFFF
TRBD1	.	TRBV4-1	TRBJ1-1	TGCGCCAGCAGCCAAGAGGTGACAGGGGGTTGGACTGAAGCTTTCTTT	CASSQEVTGGWTEAFF
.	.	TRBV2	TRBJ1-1	TGTGCCAGCAACGAGGTCACTGAAGCTTTCTTT	CASNEVTEAFF
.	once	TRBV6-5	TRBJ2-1	TGTGCCAGCAGTTATGCGGGCAGAAATGAGCAGTTCTTC	CASSYAGRNEQFF
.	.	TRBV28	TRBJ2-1	TGTGCCAGCACCTTCTTCAATGAGCAGTTCTTC	CASTFFNEQFF
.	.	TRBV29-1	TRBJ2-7	TGCAGCGTTGGACACCCTCGGACCTACGAGCAGTACTTC	CSVGHPRTYEQYF
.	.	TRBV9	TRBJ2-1	TGTGCCAGCAGCTCACTGCGGGAACATAACAATGAGCAGTTCTTC	CASSSLREHNNEQFF
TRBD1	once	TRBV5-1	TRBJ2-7	TGCGCCAGCAGCTTGGAGACAGGGGGAATCTACGAGCAGTACTTC	CASSLETGGIYEQYF
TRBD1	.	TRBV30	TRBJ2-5	TGTGCCTGGATGGCCTTACAGGGGGCGTTCCAAGAGACCCAGTACTTC	CAWMALQGAFQETQYF
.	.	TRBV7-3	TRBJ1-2	TGTGCCAGCAGCTCTCCCGGGGGGGATGGCTACACCTTC	CASSSPGGDGYTF
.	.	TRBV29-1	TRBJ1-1	TGCAGCGGGGGGGTTAGGGCGCGCACTGAAGCTTTCTTT	CSGGVRARTEAFF
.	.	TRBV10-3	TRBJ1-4	TGTGCCATCAGATCTGCCGACAGCGCCAACGAAAAACTGTTTTTT	CAIRSADSANEKLFF
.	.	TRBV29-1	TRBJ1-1	TGCAGCGTTGCTGGGACTCCCGACCGAGGGCGGAGCGGGGGTGAAGCTTTCTTT	CSVAGTPDRGRSGGEAFF
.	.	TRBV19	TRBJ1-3	TGTGCCAGTAGAACCGGACTGAACTCTGGAAACACCATATATTTT	CASRTGLNSGNTIYF
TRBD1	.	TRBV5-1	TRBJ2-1	TGCGCCAGCAGCTTGGCCGGGCAGGGGGCCCGCTCCTACAATGAGCAGTTCTTC	CASSLAGQGARSYNEQFF
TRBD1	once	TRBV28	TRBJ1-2	TGTGCCAGCAGTTCAGGGGGTGGCTATGGCTACACCTTC	CASSSGGGYGYTF
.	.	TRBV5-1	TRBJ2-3	TGCGCCAGCAGCTCAGGTAGCACGTGGAGGGCAGATACGCAGTATTTT	CASSSGSTWRADTQYF
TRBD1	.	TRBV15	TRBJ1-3	TGTGCCACCAGCAGAGATCGGTCGGGACAGGGGTTAGGAAACACCATATATTTT	CATSRDRSGQGLGNTIYF
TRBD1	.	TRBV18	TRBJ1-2	TGTGCCAGCTCACTGACAGGGGGCGACTATGGCTACACCTTC	CASSLTGGDYGYTF
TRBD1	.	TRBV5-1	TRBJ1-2	TGCGCCAGCACAAATCCGGGACAGGGCATCTATGGCTACACCTTC	CASTNPGQGIYGYTF
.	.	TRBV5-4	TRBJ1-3	TGTGCCAGCAGCTTGGATTCCGGGTTTGTTACTGGAAACACCATATATTTT	CASSLDSGFVTGNTIYF
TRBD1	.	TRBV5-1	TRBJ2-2	TGCGCCAGCAGCCTGGGGACAGGTTGGAGCGGGGAGCTGTTTTTT	CASSLGTGWSGELFF
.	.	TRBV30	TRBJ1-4	TGTGCCTGTCTGCGGGGGTTTGAAAAACTGTTTTTT	CACLRGFEKLFF
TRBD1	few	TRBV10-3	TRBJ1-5	TGTGCCATCAGTCCGGACAGGGCAGCAGATCAGCCCCAGCATTTT	CAISPDRAADQPQHF
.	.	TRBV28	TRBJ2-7	TGTGCCAGCAGTTTAGGGTCGGACAGCACCTACGAGCAGTACTTC	CASSLGSDSTYEQYF
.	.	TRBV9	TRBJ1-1	TGTGCCAGCAGCGCGGCGGGGTTGGGGAACACTGAAGCTTTCTTT	CASSAAGLGNTEAFF
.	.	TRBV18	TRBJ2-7	TGTGCCAGCTCACCACGCGCCGACTACGAGCAGTACTTC	CASSPRADYEQYF
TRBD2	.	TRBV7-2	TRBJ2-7	TGTGCCAGCAGCTTAACTAGCGTGACCTCCTACAAGCAGTACTTC	CASSLTSVTSYKQYF
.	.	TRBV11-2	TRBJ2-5	TGTGCCAGCAGCTTCGAAGGGCGGGGCCAAGAGACCCAGTACTTC	CASSFEGRGQETQYF
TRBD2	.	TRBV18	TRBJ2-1	TGTGCCAGCTCACCGAAGGGACTAGCGGCTGGGAATGAGCAGTTCTTC	CASSPKGLAAGNEQFF
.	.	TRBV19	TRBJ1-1	TGTGCCAGAGAGGGGACAATTAGCCCCTCGAACACTGAAGCTTTCTTT	CAREGTISPSNTEAFF
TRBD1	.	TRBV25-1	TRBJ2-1	TGTGCCAGCAGTGAAATGGGGGGACAGGGTAAGCAGTTCTTC	CASSEMGGQGKQFF
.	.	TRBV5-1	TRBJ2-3	TGCGCCAGCAGCTTGGGACAGGAGCCAAGCACAGATACGCAGTATTTT	CASSLGQEPSTDTQYF
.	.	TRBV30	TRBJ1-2	TGTGCCTGGACTGGAGGGATCGGCAGCTACACCTTC	CAWTGGIGSYTF